Described below is a single T cell receptor (beta chain) sequence and its context. The data stem from a study of T cell changes during pregnancy in multiple sclerosis. TCRdb's copy holds only in-frame clones and misses some; the assay was immunoSEQ multiplex PCR. The table lists some 83,000 clones, around 93% of them singletons. The clonotype was recovered from a female donor in good health, serving as a control in a pregnancy study. Some clones in this sample may be carry-over from other donors' samples. This specimen was PBMCs, taken in the first trimester of pregnancy.

In DNA, the CDR3 is TGCGCCAGCCAAGCCGGGTGGACAGATACGCAGTATTTT. Its protein product is CASQAGWTDTQYF. The chain employs TRBV5-1 and TRBJ2-3; the D is unclear. V dropped 7 bases and J dropped 3 bases, with 12 bases sitting between them. Germline V gene sequence: CDR1 SGHRS, CDR2 YFSETQ. There are 13 residues in the CDR3.